This TCR beta chain was recovered during a study of blood T cells in healthy people across ages. Study-wide points: Older individuals had lower TCR beta diversity per million T cells (the decline was roughly linear). Estimates of total diversity, which came from one million sequenced T cells, were considered to be underestimates.

This clonotype came up a few times. No antigen is known for it. Primers used in a second PCR of roughly 6 to 12 cycles were a sample-barcoded 5' primer and a J-beta primer mix. Via MiXCR, TCRdb re-called the 5' RACE reads, giving one row per CDR3 protein. This sample has roughly 1.9 million distinct CDR3 sequences; approximately 39% occur once, and the top ten carry about 23%. Trimming cost V 4 bases and J 3 bases, with 7 bases left between them. This CDR3 spans 11 amino acids. Germline-derived CDR1 and CDR2 are SQVTM and ANQGSEA. The chain employs TRBV29-1 and TRBJ2-7; D call uncertain. Sequencing used blood. The TCR sequence derives from a human donor in good health. The CDR3 sequence: CSVVVGYEQYF. CDR3 DNA sequence: TGCAGCGTTGTTGTCGGCTACGAGCAGTACTTC.